These T cell receptor beta chains were read from a single sample in a study of shared clonotypes between healthy human individuals. Sequencing used immunoSEQ multiplex PCR; TCRdb keeps in-frame clones, though not all of them. Of about 300,000 clones in the sample, less than 85% were seen once. The sample consisted of memory CD4+ T cells sorted from blood. Receptors originate from a man under 40 in good health. Each CDR3 is given with its conserved first and last residue.

CDR3	V
CASSPAVGYNEQFF	TRBV19
CASSSGTSGADTQYF	TRBV11-3
CASSWGPDDTQYF	TRBV7-3
CASSLGGRETQYF	TRBV11-3
CASSLGGSGELFF	TRBV11-3
CASSLYTDTQYF	TRBV28
CASSLLGAANTGELFF	TRBV14
CASVASGTDTQYF	TRBV2
CASSLAAGGGGYTF	TRBV7-2
CASTQPTKVGASSYEQYF	TRBV10-1
CASSVGTGGKEKLFF	TRBV9
CASSEQQTRTDTQYF	TRBV6-1
CASSFSSGGFSYEQYF	TRBV5-1
CASSFRTSMNTGELFF	TRBV11-2
CASSEASGRIEAFF	TRBV6-1
CASSLAGQRETEAFF	TRBV5-4
CASSLNSDEQFF	TRBV7-8
CASSPTPSGPINEQFF	TRBV5-5
CASSPAGYGYTF	TRBV6-5
CASSLMGGHQETQYF	TRBV5-1
CASSLMTGETQYF	TRBV7-9
CASRRSFPGTGADTQYF	TRBV5-6
CASTRGSGGGELFF	TRBV19
CASSLDGLGFEQYF	TRBV5-6
CANLHPAKGTGELFF	TRBV7-8
CASTQGGTEAFF	TRBV28
CASSVGSGTGNTIYF	TRBV9
CASSPSQIYYNEQFF	TRBV5-6
CASSFLILGMGPQHF	TRBV28
CASSYSPGQGPHEQYF	TRBV6-5
CASSFGGSSTGELFF	TRBV11-3
CASSPLARGFVETQYF	TRBV27
CASSDGGPELNTGELFF	TRBV25-1
CASSPLAGAVTDTQYF	TRBV19
CASSQGGYSNQPQHF	TRBV4-3
CASSLDAFSTQYF	TRBV7-9
CASSFGLARTDTQYF	TRBV5-5
CASSSTGNTIYF	TRBV19
CASSLARAGDDQETQYF	TRBV11-2
CASSGLAGGRETQYF	TRBV10-2